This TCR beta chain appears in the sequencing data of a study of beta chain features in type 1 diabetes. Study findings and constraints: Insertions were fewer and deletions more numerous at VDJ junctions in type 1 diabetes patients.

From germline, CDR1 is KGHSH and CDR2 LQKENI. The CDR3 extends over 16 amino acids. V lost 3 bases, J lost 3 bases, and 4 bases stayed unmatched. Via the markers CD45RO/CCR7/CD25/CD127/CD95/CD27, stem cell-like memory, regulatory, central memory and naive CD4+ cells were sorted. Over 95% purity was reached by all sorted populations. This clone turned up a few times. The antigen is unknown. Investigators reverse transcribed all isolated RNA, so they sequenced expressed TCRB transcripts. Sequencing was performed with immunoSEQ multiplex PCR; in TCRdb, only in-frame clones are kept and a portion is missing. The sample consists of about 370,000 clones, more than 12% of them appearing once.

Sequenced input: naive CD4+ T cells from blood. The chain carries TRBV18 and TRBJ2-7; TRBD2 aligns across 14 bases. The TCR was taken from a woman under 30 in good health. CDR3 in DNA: TGTGCCAGCTCACCCCCGGGACTAGCGGGAGTCTACGAGCAGTACTTC. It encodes CASSPPGLAGVYEQYF.